The rows below give T cell receptor beta chains drawn from one sample of a study of blood T cell repertoires in COVID-19. Profiled with immunoSEQ multiplex PCR; TCRdb holds only in-frame clones, not every one. The table includes some 38,000 clones, about 82% detected once. The sample comprised peripheral blood. Receptors were obtained from a man aged 45-65 years with active COVID-19. Both conserved end residues are part of each CDR3. The D gene is left open where the match is weak. Expanded clones get a size class; other rows say once, few or many, or leave the size out.

D,V,size,J,DNA,CDR3
.,TRBV2,.,TRBJ1-1,TGTGCCGTACAGGGTGTGAACGCTGAAGCTTTCTTT,CAVQGVNAEAFF
.,TRBV3-1/TRBV3-2,.,TRBJ1-3,TGTGCCAGCAGCCAAGGAGGGATCTCTGGAAACACCATATATTTT,CASSQGGISGNTIYF
TRBD2,TRBV27,.,TRBJ2-7,TGTGCCAGCAGTTCCCCACTAGCGGGGGGGCAGGAGCAGTACTTC,CASSSPLAGGQEQYF
.,TRBV27,.,TRBJ2-2,TGTGCCAGCTCACTAGACCAACAACCGAACACCGGGGAGCTGTTTTTT,CASSLDQQPNTGELFF
.,TRBV6-5,.,TRBJ1-6,TGTGCCAGCAAGGGAGGGACGCATTCACCCCTCCACTTT,CASKGGTHSPLHF
TRBD2,TRBV12-3/TRBV12-4,.,TRBJ2-7,TGTGCCAGCAGTAGCGGGGGGTACTACGAGCAGTACTTC,CASSSGGYYEQYF
TRBD1,TRBV6-2/TRBV6-3,.,TRBJ1-1,TGTGCCAGCAGTGACCAGGGACAGGGCCACACTGAAGCTTTCTTT,CASSDQGQGHTEAFF
TRBD1,TRBV5-1,.,TRBJ1-3,TGCGCCAGCAGCTTGCAGGGGGCCCTAGGAAGCTCTGGAAACACCATATATTTT,CASSLQGALGSSGNTIYF
TRBD2,TRBV7-2,.,TRBJ2-7,TGTGCCAGCAGCCAAATAGCGGGGCGCTCCTACGAGCAGTACTTC,CASSQIAGRSYEQYF
.,TRBV19,once,TRBJ2-6,TGTGCCAGTAGTATAGATGGATATGCGGGCTCTGGGGCCAACGTCCTGACTTTC,CASSIDGYAGSGANVLTF
.,TRBV18,.,TRBJ2-7,TGTGCCAGCTCACCACCAGTCACCGGGGGATCCCGGAACGAGCAGTACTTC,CASSPPVTGGSRNEQYF
.,TRBV2,.,TRBJ1-2,TGTGCCAGCAGTGAAGCCGGGACCAGGGAGGACGGCTACACCTTC,CASSEAGTREDGYTF
.,TRBV19,.,TRBJ2-5,TGTGCCACCACCATGGGAAGCGGCAGACAAGAGACCCAGTACTTC,CATTMGSGRQETQYF
.,TRBV5-1,.,TRBJ2-1,TGCGCCAGCAGCCCGGACACCTACAATGAGCAGTTCTTC,CASSPDTYNEQFF
TRBD1,TRBV14,.,TRBJ1-6,TGTGCCAGCAGCCTCCGGGACAGCAATTCACCCCTCCACTTT,CASSLRDSNSPLHF
.,TRBV19,.,TRBJ1-5,TGTGCCAGTAGTATAAACAGGCAGTACAATCAGCCCCAGCATTTT,CASSINRQYNQPQHF
.,TRBV7-9,.,TRBJ2-7,TGTGCCAGCATACCGGGTTCCTATACCGACGAGCAGTACTTC,CASIPGSYTDEQYF
TRBD2,TRBV3-1/TRBV3-2,.,TRBJ2-2,TGTGCCAGCAGCCCAACCAAAGAGCGGGGGGGCACCGGGGAGCTGTTTTTT,CASSPTKERGGTGELFF
TRBD2,TRBV27,few,TRBJ2-5,TGTGCCAGCAGTCCCCGTGGCGGGGGTGAGACCCAGTACTTC,CASSPRGGGETQYF
.,TRBV18,.,TRBJ2-5,TGTGCCAGCTCCCGACAGCAAGAGACCCAGTACTTC,CASSRQQETQYF
TRBD1,TRBV11-2,.,TRBJ2-7,TGTGCCAGCAGCTTAGTTACAGGGGGCGACGAGCAGTACTTC,CASSLVTGGDEQYF
TRBD1,TRBV10-3,.,TRBJ1-2,TGTGCCATCAGCGAGGACAGGTCTTATGGCTACACCTTC,CAISEDRSYGYTF
TRBD1,TRBV6-5,.,TRBJ1-2,TGTGCCAGCAGAGGACCCCAGGGGGCCAGCTATGGCTACACCTTC,CASRGPQGASYGYTF
.,TRBV2,few,TRBJ1-2,TGTGCCAGCAGACTACAGGGCGGCTACACCTTC,CASRLQGGYTF
TRBD1,TRBV24-1,few,TRBJ2-3,TGTGCCACCAGTGACGCTGGACAGGCGGCAGATACGCAGTATTTT,CATSDAGQAADTQYF
.,TRBV10-1,.,TRBJ1-1,TGCGTCAGCAGTGAAGGGGACACTGAAGCTTTCTTT,CVSSEGDTEAFF
TRBD2,TRBV15,.,TRBJ2-3,TGTGCCACCAGCAGAGAGTACCGGGGGGGTTCCACAGATACGCAGTATTTT,CATSREYRGGSTDTQYF
.,TRBV5-1,.,TRBJ2-5,TGCGCCAGCAGCATTACAGGGTCCCAAGAGACCCAGTACTTC,CASSITGSQETQYF
.,TRBV6-2/TRBV6-3,.,TRBJ2-5,TGTGCCAGCAGTTACCCGGTCCAAGAGACCCAGTACTTC,CASSYPVQETQYF
TRBD2,TRBV5-1,.,TRBJ2-3,TGCGCCAGCAGCTTGTCGACTAGCGGTGACACAGATACGCAGTATTTT,CASSLSTSGDTDTQYF
.,TRBV6-5,.,TRBJ1-5,TGTGCCAGCAGTTGGGGGGGGAATCAGCCCCAGCATTTT,CASSWGGNQPQHF
TRBD1,TRBV6-5,.,TRBJ2-2,TGTGCCAGCAGTTACTCCCCAGACAGGGGCACCGGGGAGCTGTTTTTT,CASSYSPDRGTGELFF
TRBD2,TRBV9,once,TRBJ2-3,TGTGCCAGCAGCGTAGATTTAGCGGGGGGTAGCACAGATACGCAGTATTTT,CASSVDLAGGSTDTQYF
TRBD2,TRBV3-1/TRBV3-2,.,TRBJ2-3,TGTGCCAGCAGCCAAGGGATGACTAGCGGGGGTGAATCAGATACGCAGTATTTT,CASSQGMTSGGESDTQYF
.,TRBV15,.,TRBJ1-2,TGTGCCACCAGCAGAGATCTGACTATGGAGGGGCTGTTTGATGGCTACACCTTC,CATSRDLTMEGLFDGYTF
.,TRBV6-1,few,TRBJ2-7,TGTGCCAGCAGTGATGAACTAGGCGCCTACGAGCAGTACTTC,CASSDELGAYEQYF
.,TRBV15,.,TRBJ1-4,TGTGCCACCAGCAGAGGAACGGCAACTAATGAAAAACTGTTTTTT,CATSRGTATNEKLFF
.,TRBV7-2,.,TRBJ1-5,TGTGCCAGCAGCTCCAATGAAGGGAGTCAGCCCCAGCATTTT,CASSSNEGSQPQHF
.,TRBV7-2,.,TRBJ2-2,TGTGCCAGCAGCTTACAGGTCACCGGGGAGCTGTTTTTT,CASSLQVTGELFF
.,TRBV4-1,.,TRBJ2-5,TGCGCCAGCAGCCAAGAAGTCCCCGGCAGGGGTGGCGAGACCCAGTACTTC,CASSQEVPGRGGETQYF
TRBD2,TRBV3-1/TRBV3-2,.,TRBJ2-5,TGTGCCAGCAGCCAAGCCGGGACTAGTGGAGAGACCCAGTACTTC,CASSQAGTSGETQYF
.,TRBV6-5,.,TRBJ2-5,TGTGCCAGCAGCCCCCCTTATGAGGGCCTGGAGACCCAGTACTTC,CASSPPYEGLETQYF
.,TRBV7-9,few,TRBJ1-5,TGTGCCAGCAGCTCCAGACAGACCAATCAGCCCCAGCATTTT,CASSSRQTNQPQHF
.,TRBV7-8,.,TRBJ2-1,TGTGCCAGCAGCTTCCGCGAATCCTACAATGAGCAGTTCTTC,CASSFRESYNEQFF
.,TRBV2,.,TRBJ1-2,TGTGCCAGCAGTGACCGGGGTGGGTACTATGGCTACACCTTC,CASSDRGGYYGYTF
.,TRBV27,.,TRBJ2-7,TGTGCCAGCAGTCTCGGGTCCCCCAAGTTCGAGCAGTACTTC,CASSLGSPKFEQYF
.,TRBV7-2,.,TRBJ2-1,TGTGCCAGCAGCTTAGACAGTTACAATGAGCAGTTCTTC,CASSLDSYNEQFF
TRBD1,TRBV19,.,TRBJ2-5,TGTGCCAGTAGTAACAGTGCAGGGGGAGAGACCCAGTACTTC,CASSNSAGGETQYF
.,TRBV19,.,TRBJ2-1,TGTGCCAGTAGTATATCCCAACAGGTTTACAATGAGCAGTTCTTC,CASSISQQVYNEQFF
.,TRBV5-1,.,TRBJ2-7,TGCGCCAGCAGCTTGGATACAGCAGTGACCTACGAGCAGTACTTC,CASSLDTAVTYEQYF
.,TRBV6-5,.,TRBJ1-2,TGTGCCAGCTGGGCCAGCTACTATGGCTACACCTTC,CASWASYYGYTF
.,TRBV19,.,TRBJ2-5,TGTGCCAGTAGTACTTGGTCAGAAGTGACCCAGTACTTC,CASSTWSEVTQYF
.,TRBV6-2/TRBV6-3,once,TRBJ1-5,TGTGCCAGCAGCCCTATATCAGGGGCTAGCAATCAGCCCCAGCATTTT,CASSPISGASNQPQHF